This passage covers 25 T cell receptor beta chains from one sample sequenced in a study of cytomegalovirus exposure and HLA in healthy donors. Amplification used 60 Vbeta primers and 13 Jbeta primers. Using immunoSEQ multiplex PCR, the repertoire was profiled, and TCRdb retains in-frame clones only, with some absent. The table includes roughly 110,000 clones, over 80% detected once. Sequencing input: PBMCs. The source is a man aged 25 to 40 in good health and CMV-seropositive.

This sequence joins TRBV5-4 and TRBJ2-5, with 7 bases aligning to TRBD1. Germline V gene lookup returns CDR1 SGHNT and CDR2 YYREEE (reference sequence). The CDR3 extends over 15 amino acids. V dropped 4 bases and J dropped 2; count of bases not matched to a gene: 8. The CDR3 bases are TGTGCCAGCAGCCTACTGACAGGGTGGCAAGAGACCCAGTACTTC. Translated, it gives CASSLLTGWQETQYF.

The chain joins TRBV21-1 to TRBJ2-1; the table's D call of TRBD2 was not tested on the DNA. TRBV21-1 is listed as a pseudogene. The CDR3 spans 13 residues. The CDR3 DNA is TGTGCCGTTGCTAAGCGGGGGTACAATGAGCAGTTCTTC. This codes for CAVAKRGYNEQFF.

The chain joins TRBV7-3 to TRBJ2-5; 7 nucleotides match TRBD1. After removal of 3 bases from V and 3 bases from J, the junction contained 1 base not matched to a gene. This CDR3 region has 13 residues. Germline V gene sequence: CDR1 SGHTA, CDR2 FQGTGA. CDR3 residues: CASSLGQKETQYF. CDR3 in DNA: TGTGCCAGCAGCTTGGGACAGAAAGAGACCCAGTACTTC.

This clone was picked up one time. The chain links TRBV19 to TRBJ2-5, with TRBD2 matching 10 bases. Germline trimming cut 4 bases from V and 5 bases from J; bases unmatched to any gene: 4. Germline-derived CDR1 and CDR2 are LNHDA and SQIVND (reference sequence). The CDR3 sequence is 14 residues long. In nucleotides, the CDR3 is TGTGCCAGTAGTAGGACTAGCGGTGGGGAGACCCAGTACTTC. Translated, it gives CASSRTSGGETQYF.

As regards this clone: One junction end does not reproduce the germline sequence, and a read error may be involved. The chain has TRBV4-2 and TRBJ1-3; D might be TRBD1 (6 bases). The CDR3 contains 15 residues. Germline CDR1 and CDR2: LGHNA and YNFKEQ. The CDR3: CVSSQDNQGGNTIYF. CDR3 nucleotides: TGTGTCAGCAGCCAAGATAATCAGGGGGGAAACACCATATATTTT.

V gene TRBV5-1 combines with J gene TRBJ2-1, with 10 bases that match TRBD1. The length of the CDR3 is 16 residues. Germline trimming cut 4 bases from V and 5 bases from J; bases unmatched to any gene: 9. The germline CDR1 and CDR2 sequences are SGHRS and YFSETQ. In DNA form, the CDR3 reads TGCGCCAGCAGCCTAGGGGACAGGGGCACGAACAATGAGCAGTTCTTC. It codes for CASSLGDRGTNNEQFF.

The genes are TRBV4-1 and TRBJ1-6; D not resolved. The CDR3 loop spans 12 amino acids. Trimming cost V 1 base and J 14 bases, with 9 bases left between them. Germline V gene sequence: CDR1 MGHRA, CDR2 YSYEKL. The CDR3 coding sequence is TGCGCCAGCAGCCAAGCGGGGAAAACCCTCCACTTT. The encoded protein is CASSQAGKTLHF.

The rearrangement joins TRBV25-1 to TRBJ1-2; perhaps TRBD1 as D (6 bases). The CDR3 contains 15 residues. Per the germline V gene, CDR1 is MGHDK and CDR2 is SYGVNS. In DNA form, the CDR3 reads TGTCTCGCGAGGGGGAGAGACTCACCTAACTATGGCTACACCTTC. It specifies CLARGRDSPNYGYTF.

Written as DNA, the CDR3 is TGCGCCAGCAGCCAAGAGTCGGTAGCGGGGGGGAAAGATACGCAGTATTTT. Translating gives CASSQESVAGGKDTQYF. This sequence joins TRBV4-1 and TRBJ2-3; 11 positions agree with TRBD2. Trimming at V came to 0 bases and at J to 5 bases, leaving 7 bases not matched to a gene. Germline V gene sequence: CDR1 MGHRA, CDR2 YSYEKL. CDR3 length equals 17 residues.

This clone showed up just once. V is TRBV5-8 and J is TRBJ1-4; unclear D gene. Trimming shortened V by 5 bases and J by 4 bases, and 9 bases separated the two germline ends. From germline, CDR1 is SGHTS and CDR2 YDEGEE. The CDR3 contains 13 residues. The CDR3 DNA sequence: TGTGCCAGCAGGGGCAGAGATAATGAAAAACTGTTTTTT. It is translated as CASRGRDNEKLFF.

This clone has a single count. V gene TRBV10-2 combines with J gene TRBJ1-1; D gene ambiguous. The germline gives CDR1 WSHSY, CDR2 SAAADI. This CDR3 is 14 amino acids long. Trimming pared 4 bases from V and 3 bases from J, leaving 12 bases between. The CDR3 DNA reads as TGCGCCAGCAGTGCTGGAGAATGGGACACTGAAGCTTTCTTT. This gives the protein CASSAGEWDTEAFF.

The chain recombines TRBV6-5 with TRBJ1-6; D may be TRBD1 (5 bases). Trimming removed 5 bases at V and 10 bases at J, with 12 bases between. The CDR3 loop spans 13 amino acids. CDR1 MNHEY and CDR2 SVGAGI come from the germline V gene. As DNA, the CDR3 is TGTGCCAGCAGTGAGCAGGGATACTCACCCCTCCACTTT. It is translated as CASSEQGYSPLHF.

The rearrangement links TRBV7-8 to TRBJ2-1, with 15 bases that match TRBD2. CDR1 is SGHVS, CDR2 FQNEAQ, per germline. The CDR3 is made up of 20 amino acids. The trim removed 1 base at V and 5 bases at J, leaving 12 bases unmatched. CDR3 sequence (DNA): TGTGCCAGCAGCTTAGAGGCGCTGGGGACTAGCGGGGGGAGAGACAATGAGCAGTTCTTC. It is translated as CASSLEALGTSGGRDNEQFF.

A single count supports this clone. J is TRBJ1-1 and V is TRBV27; TRBD1 matches at 8 bases. The CDR3 contains 14 residues. CDR1 MNHEY and CDR2 SMNVEV come from the germline V gene (reference sequence). V lost 6 bases and J lost 7; bases outside the gene matches: 10. The CDR3 sequence is CASSYRQGTGEAFF. The CDR3 region has the DNA TGTGCCAGCAGCTACAGACAGGGGACGGGTGAAGCTTTCTTT.

This rearrangement joins TRBV18 to TRBJ1-2; D not resolved. Germline V lookup: CDR1 KGHSH, CDR2 LQKENI. V was trimmed by 2 bases and J by 5 bases, leaving 9 bases between them. The CDR3 sequence is 13 residues long. Here the CDR3 DNA reads TGTGCCAGCTCACCAGCAGAAAAATATGGCTACACCTTC. Protein sequence: CASSPAEKYGYTF.

In its sample, this clone was seen a few times. In DNA, the CDR3 is TGTGCCAGCAGTGTCGGGCGACAGGGGGTAGGCGAGCAGTACTTC. Its protein product is CASSVGRQGVGEQYF. This chain links TRBV2 with TRBJ2-7, with 9 bases aligning to TRBD1. V was clipped by 4 bases and J by 6 bases; unmatched bases: 10. CDR1 and CDR2 from the germline V gene are SNHLY and FYNNEI. CDR3 size: 15 residues.

This chain connects TRBV5-1 to TRBJ1-2, with D perhaps matching TRBD1 (5 bases). The length of the CDR3 is 13 residues. CDR1 SGHRS and CDR2 YFSETQ come from the germline V gene. V lost 4 bases, J lost 7 bases, and 14 bases lay in between. CDR3: CASSDRAGGGYTF. The CDR3 bases are TGCGCCAGCAGCGACCGGGCCGGGGGTGGCTACACCTTC. The full variable domain, rest sourced from reference TRBV5-1 and TRBJ1-2, is KAGVTQTPRYLIKTRGQQVTLSCSPISGHRSVSWYQQTPGQGLQFLFEYFSETQRNKGNFPGRFSGRQFSNSRSEMNVSTLELGDSALYLCASSDRAGGGYTFGSGTRLTVV.

This chain joins TRBV18 and TRBJ2-1, with 9 bases aligning to TRBD1. This CDR3 contains 17 residues. V was pared by 3 bases and J by 6 bases, with 12 bases of the junction left unmatched. Looked up from germline, CDR1 is KGHSH and CDR2 is LQKENI. The CDR3 reads CASSPRTGTGSVNEQFF. The CDR3 DNA follows: TGTGCCAGCTCACCTCGCACAGGGACAGGGTCAGTCAATGAGCAGTTCTTC.

The rearrangement joins TRBV18 to TRBJ2-7, with D possibly TRBD2 on 6 matching bases. The germline gives CDR1 KGHSH, CDR2 LQKENI. This CDR3 is 14 amino acids long. The V end was cut by 3 bases, the J end by 1 base, with 10 bases between. The CDR3 reads CASSPPGLSYEQYF. The CDR3 DNA reads TGTGCCAGCTCACCGCCTGGACTATCCTACGAGCAGTACTTC.

The chain uses TRBV6-4 and TRBJ1-2; TRBD1 matches at 8 bases. The junction had 8 bases not matched to a gene; V was cut back by 3 bases and J by 8 bases. The length of the CDR3 is 14 residues. Germline V lookup: CDR1 MRHNA, CDR2 SNTAGT. This CDR3 reads CASSETQGAPGYTF. CDR3 coding DNA: TGTGCCAGCAGTGAGACTCAGGGGGCACCGGGCTACACCTTC.

The gene calls are TRBV5-1 and TRBJ2-1; 10 nucleotides match TRBD2. V gave up 0 bases and J gave up 10 bases; unmatched junction bases: 4. Germline loops: CDR1 SGHRS, CDR2 YFSETQ. The CDR3 is 14 residues long. Here the CDR3 DNA reads TGCGCCAGCAGCTTGGTAGTAGCGGGGGGCGAGCAGTTCTTC. This codes for CASSLVVAGGEQFF.

The chain has TRBV9 and TRBJ1-1; tentative D call: TRBD1 (6 bases). Germline V gene sequence: CDR1 SGDLS, CDR2 YYNGEE. CDR3 size: 16 residues. The germline V and J ends were trimmed by 4 bases and 5 bases, with 21 bases remaining between them. The CDR3 protein is CASSPKSGGLGTEAFF. DNA of the CDR3: TGTGCCAGCAGCCCGAAGTCGGGGGGGCTCGGAACTGAAGCTTTCTTT.

This clone was seen just once. The rearrangement links TRBV6-5 to TRBJ1-3, with 10 bases that match TRBD1. After removal of 3 bases from V and 6 bases from J, the junction contained 2 bases not matched to a gene. The CDR3 length is 14 residues. Germline loops: CDR1 MNHEY, CDR2 SVGAGI. CDR3 in DNA: TGTGCCAGCAGTTATAGACAGGGGGCAAACACCATATATTTT. Translation gives CASSYRQGANTIYF.

The V gene is TRBV7-2, the J gene TRBJ1-5, with 12 nucleotides matching TRBD1. Per the germline V gene, CDR1 is SGHTA and CDR2 is FQGNSA. This CDR3 is 19 amino acids long. V was pared by 1 base and J by 0 bases, with 7 bases of the junction left unmatched. In DNA form, the CDR3 reads TGTGCCAGCAGCTTAGTCGGGACAGGGGGCCGAAATAGCAATCAGCCCCAGCATTTT. As protein: CASSLVGTGGRNSNQPQHF.

V gene TRBV6-1 combines with J gene TRBJ2-7; D unclear. Germline CDR1 and CDR2: MNHNS and SASEGT. Trimming took 5 bases from V and 3 from J, leaving 8 bases between them. The CDR3 covers 12 residues. CDR3 DNA sequence: TGTGCCAGCAGTACCGAGTACTACGAGCAGTACTTC. It is translated as CASSTEYYEQYF.